Listed below are T cell receptor beta chains from one sample, sequenced in a study of blood T cell repertoires in COVID-19. Some clones are missing from TCRdb's copy, which holds only in-frame ones; the method was immunoSEQ multiplex PCR. The sample contains about 62,000 clones, around 89% of which appear only once. The sequenced material came from peripheral blood. All receptors derive from a woman in her sixties or seventies with COVID-19, enrolled during active disease. CDR3s include the opening cysteine and the closing phenylalanine or tryptophan. D genes are given only for firm matches. Only some rows state a clone size, as once, few, many or a class for expanded clones.

TRBV27	TRBJ1-1	-	-	TGTGCCAGCAGTTTATTCTCCCTCCTGAACACTGAAGCTTTCTTT	CASSLFSLLNTEAFF
TRBV6-5	TRBJ1-4	-	TRBD1	TGTGCCAGCAGCACCCGTACAGGGGATGAAAAACTGTTTTTT	CASSTRTGDEKLFF
TRBV10-1	TRBJ1-1	-	-	TGCGCCAGCAGTGAGTCAGGGAGATGGACTGAAGCTTTCTTT	CASSESGRWTEAFF
TRBV19	TRBJ1-5	-	TRBD1	TGTGCCAGTAAATCGACAGGGGGACGGGAACAGCCCCAGCATTTT	CASKSTGGREQPQHF
TRBV18	TRBJ2-5	-	-	TGTGCCAGCTCACCGGGCAGGGATGGGACCCAGTACTTC	CASSPGRDGTQYF
TRBV4-3	TRBJ2-3	-	TRBD2	TGCGCCAGCAGCCAAGATTCCAGCGGGAGTCGTACGCAGTATTTT	CASSQDSSGSRTQYF
TRBV27	TRBJ1-1	once	-	TGTGCCAGCATCCCTAACCGGGGTGGAGCTTTCTTT	CASIPNRGGAFF
TRBV30	TRBJ1-1	-	TRBD1	TGTGCCTGGACTCCGGGACAGGGTTTTCCCGGTTTCTTT	CAWTPGQGFPGFF
TRBV4-2	TRBJ1-1	-	TRBD1	TGTGCCACCTCCGACAGGGGGGCCACTGAAGCTTTCTTT	CATSDRGATEAFF
TRBV7-9	TRBJ2-7	-	TRBD2	TGTGCCAGCAGCTCCGGGTTAGGGACTAGAAACGAGCAGTACTTC	CASSSGLGTRNEQYF
TRBV19	TRBJ2-7	-	TRBD1	TGTGCCAGTAGACCCTCCGCCGGGACAGGGAAAGGCGAGCAGTACTTC	CASRPSAGTGKGEQYF
TRBV14	TRBJ2-7	-	-	TGTGCCAGCAGCCAAGACCCAAACCCTATTCAGTACTTC	CASSQDPNPIQYF
TRBV28	TRBJ1-1	-	-	TGTGCCAGCACCCAGCCGGGGTGGAACACTGAAGCTTTCTTT	CASTQPGWNTEAFF
TRBV19	TRBJ2-7	-	TRBD2	TGTGCCAGTAGCCCTGGGGGGGGGAGCGACGAGCAGTACTTC	CASSPGGGSDEQYF
TRBV19	TRBJ1-1	-	TRBD1	TGTGCCAGTAGTTCCATCAGGGGGCCGGTGAACACTGAAGCTTTCTTT	CASSSIRGPVNTEAFF
TRBV19	TRBJ2-6	once	-	TGTGCCAGTACAACATCTGGAGGTTCTGGGGCCAACGTCCTGACTTTC	CASTTSGGSGANVLTF
TRBV6-5	TRBJ2-7	few	TRBD2	TGTGCCAGCAGGATGGAGCGGGATTCTTACGAGCAGTACTTC	CASRMERDSYEQYF
TRBV28	TRBJ1-3	-	-	TGTGCCAGCAGAGGACGGGGGACTGGAAACACCATATATTTT	CASRGRGTGNTIYF
TRBV7-2	TRBJ2-7	-	TRBD2	TGTGCCAGCAGCAAGACTAGCGGATCCTACGAGCAGTACTTC	CASSKTSGSYEQYF
TRBV6-6	TRBJ2-7	-	TRBD1	TGTGCCAGCAGGCGCACGGGACAGGGGTCCCACGAGCAGTACTTC	CASRRTGQGSHEQYF
TRBV14	TRBJ1-2	-	-	TGTGCCAGCAGCCAAGGACAAGCAGCTAACTATGGCTACACCTTC	CASSQGQAANYGYTF
TRBV3-1/TRBV3-2	TRBJ2-7	-	TRBD2	TGTGCCAGCAGCCGTGCTACTGGGGGGGGGTCCTACGAGCAGTACTTC	CASSRATGGGSYEQYF
TRBV10-3	TRBJ2-2	-	-	TGTGCCATCAGCGAGACAGGGAACACCGGGGAGCTGTTTTTT	CAISETGNTGELFF
TRBV3-1/TRBV3-2	TRBJ1-2	once	TRBD1	TGTGCCAGCAGCCCAAGGGACAGGGCGGGCGGCTACACCTTC	CASSPRDRAGGYTF
TRBV7-2	TRBJ2-3	-	TRBD2	TGTGCCAGCAGCTTAGAGGGGAGAGGGCTAGCGGGGTTCACAGATACGCAGTATTTT	CASSLEGRGLAGFTDTQYF
TRBV3-1/TRBV3-2	TRBJ1-1	once	-	TGTGCCAGCAGCCAACTGACAGCTGAAGCTTTCTTT	CASSQLTAEAFF
TRBV7-9	TRBJ1-2	-	-	TGTGCCAGCAGCTTGAAACAGGACTATGGCTACACCTTC	CASSLKQDYGYTF
TRBV9	TRBJ1-2	-	-	TGTGCCAGCAGCGTAGCGGGATCTAGCGACTATGGCTACACCTTC	CASSVAGSSDYGYTF
TRBV7-8	TRBJ1-4	-	TRBD1	TGTGCCAGCATCCGGGGACAGGGGGCGTTTGCAACTAATGAAAAACTGTTTTTT	CASIRGQGAFATNEKLFF
TRBV5-3	TRBJ1-1	-	-	TGTGCCAGAAGTCCGATCTTGGGAGGGTTTGACACTGAAGCTTTCTTT	CARSPILGGFDTEAFF
TRBV30	TRBJ2-7	once	-	TGTGCCTGGAGTCTATCCTACGAGCAGTACTTC	CAWSLSYEQYF